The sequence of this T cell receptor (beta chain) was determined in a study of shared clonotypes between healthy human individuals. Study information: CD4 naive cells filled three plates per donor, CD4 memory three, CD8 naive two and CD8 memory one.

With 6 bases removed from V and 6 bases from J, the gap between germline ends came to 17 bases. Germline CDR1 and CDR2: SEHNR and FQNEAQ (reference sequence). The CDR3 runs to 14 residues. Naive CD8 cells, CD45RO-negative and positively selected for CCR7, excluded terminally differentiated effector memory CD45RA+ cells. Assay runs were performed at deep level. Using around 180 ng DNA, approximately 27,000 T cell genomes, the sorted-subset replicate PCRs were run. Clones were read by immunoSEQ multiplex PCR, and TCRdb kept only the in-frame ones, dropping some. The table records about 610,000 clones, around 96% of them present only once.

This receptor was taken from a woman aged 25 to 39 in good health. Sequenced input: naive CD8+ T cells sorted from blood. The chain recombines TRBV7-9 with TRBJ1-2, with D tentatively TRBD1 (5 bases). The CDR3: CASSPRGPPDGYTF. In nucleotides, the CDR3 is TGTGCCAGCAGTCCCCGGGGCCCCCCGGATGGCTACACCTTC.